This is a list of T cell receptor beta chains from one sample in a study of blood T cell repertoires in COVID-19. Assay used: immunoSEQ multiplex PCR; TCRdb lists only in-frame clones, some missing. This repertoire shows fewer than 350,000 clones, 88% found once; its top ten account for almost 9.5%. Sequencing used peripheral blood. These receptors all come from a young man with active or convalescent COVID-19. Each CDR3 is given with its conserved first and last residue. Each record gives: D gene, clone size, J gene, V gene, CDR3 DNA, CDR3 protein. A D gene is named only where the DNA matches it firmly. Not every row has a clone size; where given, it reads once, few, many or a size class.

d_gene: -; abundance: few; j_gene: TRBJ1-6; v_gene: TRBV5-4; CDR3nt: TGTGCCAGCAGCTTGCAGGGTTTCGCGGAGTCACCCCTCCACTTT; CDR3aa: CASSLQGFAESPLHF
d_gene: -; abundance: -; j_gene: TRBJ1-6; v_gene: TRBV19; CDR3nt: TGTGCCAGTAGTAACCCCGCCGGGGGACCCCTCCACTTT; CDR3aa: CASSNPAGGPLHF
d_gene: -; abundance: many; j_gene: TRBJ1-1; v_gene: TRBV18; CDR3nt: TGTGCCAGCTCACCACCGGGCCGGAACACTGAAGCTTTCTTT; CDR3aa: CASSPPGRNTEAFF
d_gene: -; abundance: -; j_gene: TRBJ2-7; v_gene: TRBV11-2; CDR3nt: TGTGCCAGCAGCCTACCCCACGAGCAGTACTTC; CDR3aa: CASSLPHEQYF
d_gene: TRBD1; abundance: -; j_gene: TRBJ1-6; v_gene: TRBV4-2; CDR3nt: TGTGCCAGCAGCCACATCGGGGACAGGGGTAATTCACCCCTCCACTTT; CDR3aa: CASSHIGDRGNSPLHF
d_gene: -; abundance: -; j_gene: TRBJ1-4; v_gene: TRBV5-6; CDR3nt: TGTGCCAGCAGTTATCCTACCCAGGGAACTGAAAAACTGTTTTTT; CDR3aa: CASSYPTQGTEKLFF
d_gene: TRBD1; abundance: -; j_gene: TRBJ1-1; v_gene: TRBV27; CDR3nt: TGTGCCAGCAGCCTCAGAGGGGGCAACACTGAAGCTTTCTTT; CDR3aa: CASSLRGGNTEAFF
d_gene: -; abundance: -; j_gene: TRBJ1-1; v_gene: TRBV4-1; CDR3nt: TGCGCCAGCAGCCAAGATCCGTGGCAGAACACTGAAGCTTTCTTT; CDR3aa: CASSQDPWQNTEAFF
d_gene: TRBD1; abundance: -; j_gene: TRBJ1-2; v_gene: TRBV19; CDR3nt: TGTGCCAGTAAGATAGGCAGGGGGCTCTATGGCTACACCTTC; CDR3aa: CASKIGRGLYGYTF
d_gene: -; abundance: -; j_gene: TRBJ1-5; v_gene: TRBV11-2; CDR3nt: TGTGCCAGCAGCTCGGGGGGGGATCAGCCCCAGCATTTT; CDR3aa: CASSSGGDQPQHF
d_gene: -; abundance: -; j_gene: TRBJ2-7; v_gene: TRBV21-1; CDR3nt: TGTGCCAGCAGCAAAGAGTTCGCCAGGAACGCTGTCTCCTACGAGCAGTACTTC; CDR3aa: CASSKEFARNAVSYEQYF
d_gene: TRBD1; abundance: few; j_gene: TRBJ1-1; v_gene: TRBV3-1/TRBV3-2; CDR3nt: TGTGCCAGCAGCCCCCAGGGGGCAGGCACTGAAGCTTTCTTT; CDR3aa: CASSPQGAGTEAFF
d_gene: -; abundance: -; j_gene: TRBJ1-1; v_gene: TRBV7-2; CDR3nt: TGTGCCAGCAGCCCAAAGGGGAAGGCGAACACTGAAGCTTTCTTT; CDR3aa: CASSPKGKANTEAFF
d_gene: -; abundance: -; j_gene: TRBJ2-1; v_gene: TRBV7-9; CDR3nt: TGTGCCAGCAGCTTAGACGCGGTGGCGGGAGAGCAGTTCTTC; CDR3aa: CASSLDAVAGEQFF
d_gene: -; abundance: -; j_gene: TRBJ2-3; v_gene: TRBV10-3; CDR3nt: TGTGCCATCAGTGAGTCGTCCGGCACAGATACGCAGTATTTT; CDR3aa: CAISESSGTDTQYF
d_gene: TRBD1; abundance: -; j_gene: TRBJ2-5; v_gene: TRBV24-1; CDR3nt: TGTGCCACCAGTGACCCCAACAGGGGATACCTCCAAGAGACCCAGTACTTC; CDR3aa: CATSDPNRGYLQETQYF
d_gene: TRBD1; abundance: -; j_gene: TRBJ2-7; v_gene: TRBV27; CDR3nt: TGTGCCAGCAGACAGGGGGGTTCCTACGAGCAGTACTTC; CDR3aa: CASRQGGSYEQYF
d_gene: TRBD1; abundance: -; j_gene: TRBJ2-7; v_gene: TRBV7-9; CDR3nt: TGTGCCAGCAGCCAACGAGGTGACAGGGCCGAGCAGTACTTC; CDR3aa: CASSQRGDRAEQYF
d_gene: TRBD1; abundance: -; j_gene: TRBJ1-3; v_gene: TRBV7-8; CDR3nt: TGTGCCAGCAGCACAGACAGGGGGACAGGAAACACCATATATTTT; CDR3aa: CASSTDRGTGNTIYF
d_gene: -; abundance: -; j_gene: TRBJ1-5; v_gene: TRBV4-1; CDR3nt: TGCGCCAGCAGCCAAGCAGGGTTTAATCAGCCCCAGCATTTT; CDR3aa: CASSQAGFNQPQHF
d_gene: -; abundance: -; j_gene: TRBJ1-6; v_gene: TRBV18; CDR3nt: TGTGCCAGCTCACCGACGACAGTCTGGGATTCACCCCTCCACTTT; CDR3aa: CASSPTTVWDSPLHF
d_gene: TRBD1; abundance: -; j_gene: TRBJ1-2; v_gene: TRBV6-1; CDR3nt: TGTGCCAGCAGTGAAGTGGGACAGGGGTATGGCTACACCTTC; CDR3aa: CASSEVGQGYGYTF
d_gene: -; abundance: -; j_gene: TRBJ2-2; v_gene: TRBV10-3; CDR3nt: TGTGCCATCAATAACAGGGAGAGGGACACCGGGGAGCTGTTTTTT; CDR3aa: CAINNRERDTGELFF
d_gene: TRBD2; abundance: once; j_gene: TRBJ2-5; v_gene: TRBV5-6; CDR3nt: TGTGCCAGCAGCTCCCGATCCTCTAGCGGGGGGCCAAAAGGGACCCAGTACTTC; CDR3aa: CASSSRSSSGGPKGTQYF
d_gene: TRBD1; abundance: few; j_gene: TRBJ1-4; v_gene: TRBV19; CDR3nt: TGTGCCAGTAGGTCGATATTCGGGACAGGGGATGAAAAACTGTTTTTT; CDR3aa: CASRSIFGTGDEKLFF
d_gene: -; abundance: -; j_gene: TRBJ2-1; v_gene: TRBV19; CDR3nt: TGTGCCAGTAGTACACGACAGCGGCAGTTCTTC; CDR3aa: CASSTRQRQFF
d_gene: TRBD2; abundance: -; j_gene: TRBJ2-3; v_gene: TRBV10-3; CDR3nt: TGTGCCATCAGTGGTACTAGCGGGGGGACAGATACGCAGTATTTT; CDR3aa: CAISGTSGGTDTQYF
d_gene: -; abundance: -; j_gene: TRBJ2-7; v_gene: TRBV7-6; CDR3nt: TGTGCCAGCAGCTTAGAGGACAACTCCTACGAGCAGTACTTC; CDR3aa: CASSLEDNSYEQYF
d_gene: TRBD2; abundance: -; j_gene: TRBJ2-3; v_gene: TRBV10-1; CDR3nt: TGCGCCAGCAGTGAGAAGACTAGCGGAGGCCCCACAGATACGCAGTATTTT; CDR3aa: CASSEKTSGGPTDTQYF
d_gene: TRBD1; abundance: -; j_gene: TRBJ1-5; v_gene: TRBV6-2/TRBV6-3; CDR3nt: TGTGCCAGCAGTTGGGGACAGGACAATCAGCCCCAGCATTTT; CDR3aa: CASSWGQDNQPQHF
d_gene: TRBD1; abundance: -; j_gene: TRBJ2-2; v_gene: TRBV19; CDR3nt: TGTGCCAGTAGTATCTGGGGTGGACAGGGGGGCGGGGAGCTGTTTTTT; CDR3aa: CASSIWGGQGGGELFF